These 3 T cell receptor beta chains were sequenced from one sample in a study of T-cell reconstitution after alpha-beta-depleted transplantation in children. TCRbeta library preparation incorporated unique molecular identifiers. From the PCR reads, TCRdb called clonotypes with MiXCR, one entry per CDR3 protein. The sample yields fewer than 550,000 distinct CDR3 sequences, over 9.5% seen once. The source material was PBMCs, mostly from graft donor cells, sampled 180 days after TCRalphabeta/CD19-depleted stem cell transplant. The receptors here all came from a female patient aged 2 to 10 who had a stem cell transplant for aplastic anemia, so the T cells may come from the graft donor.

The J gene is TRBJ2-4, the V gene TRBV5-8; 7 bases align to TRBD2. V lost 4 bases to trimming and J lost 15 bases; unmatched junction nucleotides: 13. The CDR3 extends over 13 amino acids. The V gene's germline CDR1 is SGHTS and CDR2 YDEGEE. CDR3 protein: CASSPGRAPSAYF. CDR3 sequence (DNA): TGTGCCAGCAGCCCGGGGAGGGCACCATCGGCGTACTTC.

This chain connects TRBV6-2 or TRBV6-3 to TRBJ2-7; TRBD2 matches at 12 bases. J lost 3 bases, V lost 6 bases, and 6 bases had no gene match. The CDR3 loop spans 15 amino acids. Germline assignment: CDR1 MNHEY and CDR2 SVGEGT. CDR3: CASSRLAGGYYEQYF. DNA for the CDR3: TGTGCCAGCAGCCGTCTAGCGGGAGGGTACTACGAGCAGTACTTC.

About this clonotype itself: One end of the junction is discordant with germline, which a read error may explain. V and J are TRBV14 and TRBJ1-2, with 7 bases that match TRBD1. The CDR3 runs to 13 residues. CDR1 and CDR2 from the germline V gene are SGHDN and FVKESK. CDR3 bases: TGTGCCAGCAGCCGACAGGGTAACTATCGCTACACCTTC. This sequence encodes CASSRQGNYRYTF. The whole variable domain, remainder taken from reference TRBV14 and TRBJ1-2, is EAGVTQFPSHSVIEKGQTVTLRCDPISGHDNLYWYRRVMGKEIKFLLHFVKESKQDESGMPNNRFLAERTGGTYSTLKVQPAELEDSGVYFCASSRQGNYRYTFGSGTRLTVV.